This is a list of T cell receptor beta chains from one sample in a study of regulatory T cells in long-lasting Graves disease. MiXCR, run by TCRdb on the multiplex PCR reads, gives a single entry per CDR3 protein. Of about 430,000 distinct CDR3 sequences listed, 15% are singletons. These records were also assigned to another study, of T cells in Graves' hyperthyroidism and ophthalmopathy.

Material: peripheral blood mononuclear cells (PBMCs), obtained at new diagnosis, from a patient treated with antithyroid drugs. These receptors originate from a woman in her 40s with Graves disease. The CDR3 runs from the conserved cysteine through the conserved F or W. A D gene is named only where the DNA matches it firmly. Clone sizes are given selectively: once, few, many, or a class where the clone is expanded.

TRBV7-8	many	TRBJ2-1	.	CASSLLPGSYNEQFF	TGTGCCAGCAGCTTACTCCCAGGCTCCTACAATGAGCAGTTCTTC
TRBV28	many	TRBJ2-2	TRBD2	CASTVAGVVETGELFF	TGTGCCAGCACCGTAGCGGGAGTAGTTGAAACCGGGGAGCTGTTTTTT
TRBV28	many	TRBJ2-3	TRBD2	CASSFGMLAADTQYF	TGTGCCAGCAGTTTTGGTATGCTAGCGGCAGATACGCAGTATTTT
TRBV27	few	TRBJ2-2	TRBD2	CASSLGPGTRGTGELFF	TGTGCCAGCAGTTTAGGGCCCGGGACTAGGGGCACCGGGGAGCTGTTTTTT
TRBV6-5	.	TRBJ1-4	.	CASSYGGGGEKLFF	TGTGCCAGCAGTTACGGCGGGGGCGGTGAAAAACTGTTTTTT
TRBV7-6	many	TRBJ2-3	.	CASSDPGSTSTDTQYF	TGTGCCAGCAGCGACCCGGGATCCACCAGCACAGATACGCAGTATTTT
TRBV6-5	many	TRBJ2-2	.	CASSYSGTGELFF	TGTGCCAGCAGTTACTCCGGGACCGGGGAGCTGTTTTTT
TRBV27	.	TRBJ1-4	.	CASSKTNEKLFF	TGTGCCAGCAGCAAAACTAATGAAAAACTGTTTTTT
TRBV19	few	TRBJ2-7	.	CASSMGAGPYEQYF	TGTGCCAGTAGCATGGGAGCAGGGCCCTACGAGCAGTACTTC
TRBV2	few	TRBJ2-7	TRBD2	CASSGASGTSGGKYF	TGTGCCAGCAGTGGAGCCTCCGGGACTAGCGGTGGGAAGTACTTC
TRBV11-1	many	TRBJ1-6	.	CASSSKVPGSPLHF	TGTGCCAGCAGCTCCAAGGTACCCGGTTCACCCCTCCACTTT
TRBV7-9	.	TRBJ1-2	.	CASSPRQTVFRPFYGYTF	TGTGCCAGCAGCCCCCGACAGACTGTCTTCAGACCCTTCTATGGCTACACCTTC
TRBV25-1	.	TRBJ2-3	TRBD2	CASSEGGAGATDTQYF	TGTGCCAGCAGTGAGGGTGGAGCGGGGGCCACAGATACGCAGTATTTT
TRBV12-3/TRBV12-4	many	TRBJ2-3	.	CASSTGGALDTQYF	TGTGCCAGCAGTACTGGGGGGGCCCTAGATACGCAGTATTTT
TRBV24-1	many	TRBJ2-1	.	CATQSSGGVWGVEQFF	TGTGCCACTCAGTCGAGTGGGGGTGTATGGGGTGTTGAGCAGTTCTTC
TRBV7-2	few	TRBJ1-4	.	CASSLNLFEKLFF	TGTGCCAGCAGCTTAAATCTGTTTGAAAAACTGTTTTTT
TRBV28	many	TRBJ2-2	TRBD2	CASSWGLAGGNTGELFF	TGTGCCAGCAGTTGGGGACTAGCGGGAGGAAACACCGGGGAGCTGTTTTTT
TRBV12-3/TRBV12-4	few	TRBJ2-5	.	CASRERKPGMETQYF	TGTGCCAGCAGAGAACGAAAGCCAGGGATGGAGACCCAGTACTTC
TRBV2	many	TRBJ2-7	TRBD1	CASTGQGAYEQYF	TGTGCCAGCACCGGACAGGGAGCCTACGAGCAGTACTTC
TRBV20-1	many	TRBJ2-7	TRBD2	CSARDLEWGAGTRVPPYEQYF	TGCAGTGCTAGAGATTTGGAGTGGGGTGCCGGGACTAGAGTTCCACCCTACGAGCAGTACTTC
TRBV20-1	few	TRBJ2-3	TRBD2	CSAAPSGRGGTDTQYF	TGCAGTGCCGCCCCTAGCGGGAGGGGTGGCACAGATACGCAGTATTTT
TRBV30	many	TRBJ2-7	TRBD1	CAYNPRDRVREQYF	TGTGCCTACAACCCCCGGGACAGGGTTCGCGAGCAGTACTTC
TRBV7-2	many	TRBJ1-1	TRBD1	CASSTPRDRGRLAFF	TGTGCCAGCAGCACCCCCCGGGACAGGGGGCGCCTGGCTTTCTTT
TRBV20-1	few	TRBJ2-1	.	CSATDLSYNEQFF	TGCAGTGCAACGGACTTAAGCTACAATGAGCAGTTCTTC
TRBV20-1	many	TRBJ1-1	.	CSAREGSENTEAFF	TGCAGTGCTAGGGAAGGGAGTGAGAACACTGAAGCTTTCTTT
TRBV12-3/TRBV12-4	many	TRBJ2-1	.	CASSLMSQTEQFF	TGTGCCAGCAGTTTAATGTCCCAGACTGAGCAGTTCTTC
TRBV7-2	.	TRBJ1-2	.	CASSYSGDCGYTF	TGTGCCAGCAGCTATTCGGGTGACTGTGGCTACACCTTC
TRBV4-1	few	TRBJ2-4	TRBD2	CASSQVAGVGDIQYF	TGCGCCAGCAGCCAAGTGGCGGGAGTAGGAGACATTCAGTACTTC
TRBV7-8	many	TRBJ2-1	TRBD2	CASSHWSSGSYYNEQFF	TGTGCCAGCAGCCATTGGTCGAGCGGGAGTTATTACAATGAGCAGTTCTTC